The clone carrying this T cell receptor (beta chain) showed up many times. Its target is unknown. The data derive from a study of T cell repertoires in cytomegalovirus infection. Overall study findings and caveats: HLA-C-restricted TCR beta clonotypes specific for CMV led the ex vivo response.

Per the germline V gene, CDR1 is SGHDN and CDR2 is FVKESK. The CDR3 extends over 14 amino acids. V was pared by 6 bases and J by 7 bases, with 13 bases between. One entry per CDR3 protein results from TCRdb running MiXCR on the reads. The top ten clones hold approximately 2.3% of a sample with almost 300,000 distinct CDR3 sequences, roughly a tenth of them seen once. Sequenced input: PBMCs. The chain recombines TRBV14 with TRBJ1-6, with a weak D call TRBD1 (6 bases). The sequence came from a human donor in good health (CMV status not recorded). Some clones in this sample may be carry-over from other donors' samples. CDR3 sequence (DNA): TGTGCCAGCAGTTACGGGCAGGGGAATTCACCCCTCCACTTT. Protein product: CASSYGQGNSPLHF. Together with reference TRBV14 and TRBJ1-6, the CDR3 gives the full variable domain: EAGVTQFPSHSVIEKGQTVTLRCDPISGHDNLYWYRRVMGKEIKFLLHFVKESKQDESGMPNNRFLAERTGGTYSTLKVQPAELEDSGVYFCASSYGQGNSPLHFGNGTRLTVT.